These 16 T cell receptor beta chains originate from one sample sequenced in a study of human T cells and chemical hapten exposure. The time point was: patch test 1, 2 weeks after DPC sensitization. Documented treatment: therapeutic diphenylcyclopropenone sensitization with weekly scalp DPC. One entry per CDR3 protein results from TCRdb running MiXCR on the RACE reads. The sample shows roughly 380,000 distinct CDR3 sequences, about 4.4% of them seen only once. This material consisted of whole blood, taken in connection with sensitization to the hapten diphenylcyclopropenone (DPC). All receptors come from a woman aged 45-65 years with alopecia areata. Some clones in this sample may be carry-over from other donors' samples.

This clonotype showed up many times. The V and J genes are TRBV11-2 and TRBJ1-5; D may be TRBD1 (6 bases). This CDR3 is 14 amino acids long. V was cut by 1 base and J by 8 bases, with 12 bases left in between. CDR1 is SGHAT and CDR2 is FQNNGV in the germline V gene. This chain's CDR3 is CASSLGGGMEPQHF. The CDR3 DNA is TGTGCCAGCAGCTTAGGTGGGGGCATGGAGCCCCAGCATTTT.

To note about this clonotype: This clone may be a read error of a much larger clone one base away. The rearrangement joins TRBV25-1 to TRBJ2-7, with 8 bases fitting TRBD2. The CDR3 is made up of 15 amino acids. The germline V gene encodes CDR1 MGHDK and CDR2 SYGVNS. V trimming: 4 bases; J trimming: 3 bases; junction bases outside the gene matches: 8. Written as DNA, the CDR3 is TGTGCCAGCAGTGGACTTAGCGGGATAGGCTACGAGCAGTACTTC. Protein: CASSGLSGIGYEQYF.

This clonotype has just a few counts. CDR3 sequence (DNA): TGCGCCAGCAGCTTGTCGGACATTAAGTTCTTC. Its translation: CASSLSDIKFF. The gene calls are TRBV5-1 and TRBJ2-1; D perhaps matches TRBD1 (5 bases). The CDR3 consists of 11 residues. The germline CDR1 and CDR2 sequences are SGHRS and YFSETQ. V gave up 1 base and J gave up 14 bases, with 10 bases separating them.

This clonotype was observed many times. J is TRBJ2-7 and V is TRBV7-2, with D perhaps matching TRBD2 (5 bases). Trimming cost V 1 base and J 0 bases, with 7 bases left between them. This CDR3 is built from 14 residues. Per the germline V gene, CDR1 is SGHTA and CDR2 is FQGNSA. The CDR3 nucleotides are TGTGCCAGCAGCTTAGTAACTAGCTCCTACGAGCAGTACTTC. Translation gives CASSLVTSSYEQYF.

This clonotype has ten or more counts. The chain couples TRBV5-4 to TRBJ2-5; D unresolved. Germline V gene lookup returns CDR1 SGHNT and CDR2 YYREEE (reference sequence). Deletions cut 0 bases from V and 4 bases from J, with 7 bases between. The CDR3 has 13 amino acids. The CDR3 coding sequence is TGTGCCAGCAGCTTGGCTGTCGGAGAGACCCAGTACTTC. Translating it yields CASSLAVGETQYF.

In this sample, this clonotype turned up many times. This sequence joins TRBV10-3 and TRBJ2-7; D remains unclear. There are 12 residues in the CDR3. Trimming took off 10 bases at V and 5 bases at J, with 15 bases between the two ends. CDR1 ENHRY and CDR2 SYGVKD come from the germline V gene. The CDR3 reads CATHESTDEQYF. The DNA for the CDR3 is TGTGCCACGCACGAGAGTACGGACGAGCAGTACTTC.

There are many counts of this clonotype. The chain has TRBV5-1 and TRBJ2-3, with no clear D. Germline V CDR1 and CDR2: SGHRS, YFSETQ. V shed 0 bases and J shed 2 bases, with 10 bases lying between them. This CDR3 has 15 residues. CDR3 loop: CASSLDQPVTDTQYF. CDR3 coding DNA: TGCGCCAGCAGCTTGGACCAACCTGTCACAGATACGCAGTATTTT.

This clonotype was picked up many times. The chain employs TRBV6-1 and TRBJ2-3, with TRBD1 matching 9 bases. V gave up 4 bases and J gave up 4 bases; unmatched junction bases: 9. This CDR3 is 16 amino acids long. CDR1 MNHNS and CDR2 SASEGT come from the germline V gene. DNA of the CDR3: TGTGCCAGCAGTGTTAGACAGGGGGTGATTGCAGATACGCAGTATTTT. Amino acids: CASSVRQGVIADTQYF.

The V and J genes are TRBV27 and TRBJ1-2; 8 bases map to TRBD1. The CDR3 has 13 amino acids. V shed 7 bases and J 7 bases; nucleotides not matched to a gene: 8. Germline loops: CDR1 MNHEY, CDR2 SMNVEV (reference sequence). CDR3 region: CASKAGGPSGYTF. DNA of the CDR3: TGTGCCAGCAAAGCAGGGGGCCCCTCTGGCTACACCTTC.

This clonotype was seen at least ten times. The chain has TRBV20-1 and TRBJ2-1; a possible D gene is TRBD1 (5 bases). V gave up 3 bases and J gave up 2 bases, with 11 bases separating them. The CDR3 sequence is 14 residues long. Germline lookup yields CDR1 DFQATT and CDR2 SNEGSKA (reference sequence). The CDR3 sequence is CSARARAAYNEQFF. The CDR3 nucleotides are TGCAGTGCTAGGGCCAGGGCCGCCTACAATGAGCAGTTCTTC.

Ten or more counts support this clonotype. V gene TRBV20-1 combines with J gene TRBJ1-5; no reliable D call. Germline V lookup: CDR1 DFQATT, CDR2 SNEGSKA (reference sequence). CDR3 length: 14 amino acids. V was clipped by 6 bases and J by 1 base, with 13 bases between them. CDR3: CSAEDRVSNQPQHF. The CDR3 bases are TGCAGTGCGGAGGATCGAGTGAGCAATCAGCCCCAGCATTTT.

The chain is built from TRBV6-2 or TRBV6-3 and TRBJ1-1, with 11 nucleotides matching TRBD1. The CDR3 covers 17 residues. Germline V gene lookup returns CDR1 MNHEY and CDR2 SVGEGT. V shed 7 bases and J 2 bases; nucleotides not matched to a gene: 12. CDR3 sequence: CASTLDRGLSQNTEAFF. DNA for the CDR3: TGTGCCAGCACGTTGGACAGGGGGCTTTCGCAAAACACTGAAGCTTTCTTT.

This clonotype was picked up a small number of times. The chain couples TRBV29-1 to TRBJ2-7; 12 bases fit TRBD2. J gave up 6 bases and V 5 bases, and 8 bases lay outside the gene matches. Germline loops: CDR1 SQVTM, CDR2 ANQGSEA. There are 14 residues in the CDR3. The CDR3 bases are TGCAGCGTTCGTTTACCTAGCGGGAGGGTCGAGCAGTACTTC. Translated, it gives CSVRLPSGRVEQYF.

The chain employs TRBV12-5 and TRBJ2-1; TRBD1 matches 8 bases. The ends lost 6 bases at V and 4 bases at J; junction bases unmatched: 8. Looked up from germline, CDR1 is LGHNT and CDR2 is FRNRAP. The CDR3 is made up of 15 amino acids. The CDR3 protein is CASGQATGGYNEQFF. The CDR3 DNA reads TGTGCTAGTGGGCAAGCAACAGGGGGATACAATGAGCAGTTCTTC.

This clonotype was recorded a few times. The chain has TRBV29-1 and TRBJ2-1; D is undetermined. Germline assignment: CDR1 SQVTM and CDR2 ANQGSEA. The CDR3 is 11 residues long. V was shortened by 1 base and J by 7 bases, with 5 bases between the two germline ends. The CDR3: CSVEALNEQFF. The CDR3 DNA follows: TGCAGCGTTGAAGCTCTTAATGAGCAGTTCTTC.

This clonotype was detected many times. The chain employs TRBV12-3 or TRBV12-4 and TRBJ1-1; D possibly corresponds to TRBD1 (5 bases). The CDR3 runs 11 residues. V lost 6 bases, J lost 8 bases, and 10 bases lay in between. The CDR3 DNA follows: TGTGCCAGCAGGAGGGGCAGGGAAGCTTTCTTT. Residues: CASRRGREAFF.